A single sample gave rise to the 13 T cell receptor beta chains below, sequenced in a study of cytomegalovirus exposure and HLA in healthy donors. PCR used 60 Vbeta primers and 13 Jbeta primers. This table comes from immunoSEQ multiplex PCR, and its TCRdb copy is limited to in-frame clones, with some not included. The top ten hold about 6.5% of the sample, which has fewer than 150,000 clones, about 78% seen once. Sample: PBMCs. These receptors originate from a man aged 35 to 55 in good health and CMV-seropositive.

The CDR3 DNA sequence: TGTGCCAGCAGAGGACAGAACTATGGCTACACCTTC. It codes for CASRGQNYGYTF. The gene calls are TRBV28 and TRBJ1-2; possibly TRBD1 for D (6 bases). Trimming left V 6 bases short and J 2 bases short, with 7 bases between. The CDR3 extends over 12 amino acids. The germline CDR1 and CDR2 sequences are MDHEN and SYDVKM.

This chain joins TRBV5-4 and TRBJ2-1, with 12 bases aligning to TRBD2. The CDR3 has 15 amino acids. Per the germline V gene, CDR1 is SGHNT and CDR2 is YYREEE (reference sequence). V lost 4 bases to trimming and J lost 4 bases; unmatched junction nucleotides: 3. The CDR3: CASSPTSGGYNEQFF. CDR3 DNA sequence: TGTGCCAGCAGCCCGACTAGCGGGGGATACAATGAGCAGTTCTTC.

This clone turned up a few times. The chain joins TRBV2 to TRBJ2-7, with no clear D. V lost 6 bases and J 4 bases, leaving 4 bases between the germline ends. Germline lookup yields CDR1 SNHLY and CDR2 FYNNEI. The CDR3 consists of 10 residues. CDR3 amino acids: CASSLYEQYF. For the CDR3, the DNA is TGTGCCAGCAGCTTGTACGAGCAGTACTTC.

To note about this clone: Other DNA sequences in the sample encode the same CDR3. J is TRBJ1-1 and V is TRBV4-1; tentatively, D is TRBD1 (5 bases). Germline CDR1 and CDR2: MGHRA and YSYEKL. This CDR3 spans 16 amino acids. Between the trimmed V and J ends, which lost 5 bases and 5 bases, there was a span of 21 bases. CDR3 sequence: CASSVSPGTGGTEAFF. In DNA form, the CDR3 reads TGCGCCAGCAGCGTTTCACCCGGGACTGGGGGGACTGAAGCTTTCTTT.

The rearrangement links TRBV6-1 to TRBJ2-1; 10 nucleotides line up with TRBD1. This CDR3 spans 13 amino acids. The junction had 8 bases not matched to a gene; V was cut back by 3 bases and J by 15 bases. Germline V lookup: CDR1 MNHNS, CDR2 SASEGT. The CDR3 protein is CASSDSPGQGLFF. The CDR3 DNA reads as TGTGCCAGCAGTGATAGTCCGGGACAGGGGCTGTTCTTC.

CDR3 coding DNA: TGTGCCATCAGTGACTGGGACAGCTTAACCCAGTACTTC. It codes for CAISDWDSLTQYF. This chain connects TRBV10-3 to TRBJ2-5; 7 bases are a match to TRBD1. CDR3 length: 13 amino acids. The V and J ends lost 3 bases and 8 bases, in that order; junction bases with no gene match: 6. Per germline, CDR1 ENHRY and CDR2 SYGVKD.

This clone came up a few times. The chain combines TRBV4-1 with TRBJ2-5; 8 bases agree with TRBD2. The J call may not be correct, given that the DNA end is closer to TRBJ2-7. The CDR3 length is 16 residues. Per the germline V gene, CDR1 is MGHRA and CDR2 is YSYEKL. CDR3 in amino acids: CASSQPAGDSSYEQYF. CDR3 DNA sequence: TGCGCCAGCAGCCAACCAGCGGGAGATAGCTCCTACGAGCAGTACTTC.

In the case of this clone: At one boundary the junction diverges from the germline segment, which might be a read error. The chain combines TRBV5-6 with TRBJ1-2; D is possibly TRBD1 (6 bases). Germline values: CDR1 SGHDT, CDR2 YYEEEE. CDR3 length: 12 amino acids. The CDR3 loop reads CASSLAWGGPSF. In nucleotides, the CDR3 is TGTGCCAGCAGCTTGGCTTGGGGGGGCCCATCCTTC.

The chain is built from TRBV18 and TRBJ2-1, with 10 nucleotides matching TRBD2. After removal of 3 bases from V and 7 bases from J, the junction contained 12 bases not matched to a gene. Germline values: CDR1 KGHSH, CDR2 LQKENI. There are 17 residues in the CDR3. The CDR3 DNA reads TGTGCCAGCTCACCGACCATGGCTAGCGGGAGTTCAAATGAGCAGTTCTTC. Protein product: CASSPTMASGSSNEQFF.

The chain recombines TRBV9 with TRBJ2-1; TRBD1 might be the D (6 bases). V dropped 0 bases and J dropped 2 bases, with 6 bases sitting between them. CDR1 SGDLS and CDR2 YYNGEE come from the germline V gene. This CDR3 is 14 amino acids long. The CDR3 region has the DNA TGTGCCAGCAGCGTAGGGACAGCCTACAATGAGCAGTTCTTC. Translation: CASSVGTAYNEQFF. Drawing the rest from reference TRBV9 and TRBJ2-1, the complete variable domain is DSGVTQTPKHLITATGQRVTLRCSPRSGDLSVYWYQQSLDQGLQFLIQYYNGEERAKGNILERFSAQQFPDLHSELNLSSLELGDSALYFCASSVGTAYNEQFFGPGTRLTVL.

The V call is TRBV19, the J call TRBJ1-5; no definite D call. Germline CDR1 and CDR2: LNHDA and SQIVND (reference sequence). V shed 3 bases and J shed 3 bases, with 9 bases lying between them. CDR3 length: 14 amino acids. The CDR3 reads CASSIRGNNQPQHF. The CDR3 nucleotides read TGTGCCAGTAGTATTCGGGGAAACAATCAGCCCCAGCATTTT.

The V and J genes are TRBV29-1 and TRBJ1-2, with D perhaps TRBD1 (6 bases). Germline CDR1 is SQVTM and CDR2 is ANQGSEA. CDR3 size: 13 residues. V dropped 3 bases and J dropped 4 bases, with 12 bases sitting between them. The CDR3 loop is CSVDRQGPYGYTF. CDR3 sequence (DNA): TGCAGCGTTGACCGGCAGGGGCCCTATGGCTACACCTTC.

This clone was observed a handful of times. Different DNA sequences within this sample yield the same CDR3. V and J are TRBV18 and TRBJ2-3; TRBD2 agrees at 14 bases. J lost 3 bases, V lost 4 bases, and 0 bases had no gene match. Germline CDR1 and CDR2: KGHSH and LQKENI. CDR3 length: 15 amino acids. The CDR3 sequence: CASSRLAGGTDTQYF. CDR3 DNA sequence: TGTGCCAGCTCACGACTAGCGGGAGGGACAGATACGCAGTATTTT.